Given below is one TCR beta chain in context. Time point described: newly diagnosed GD, antithyroid drugs for less than 3 months. PBMC RNA served as the TCR library source. The CDR3 has 15 amino acids. The ends were cut back, 3 bases at V and 3 bases at J, with 9 bases in the middle. Per germline, CDR1 MDHEN and CDR2 SYDVKM. The authors built TCR beta libraries using iRepertoire HTBI primers and Arm-PCR of CDR3 regions. One entry per CDR3 protein results from TCRdb running MiXCR on the multiplex PCR reads. The repertoire consists of under 400,000 distinct CDR3 sequences, with 16% occurring once and the leading ten covering around 27%. This record belongs to a study of regulatory T cells in long-lasting Graves disease. The same sample was also studied in work on T cells in Graves' hyperthyroidism and ophthalmopathy.

J is TRBJ2-6 and V is TRBV28, with D hard to call. The source was peripheral blood mononuclear cells (PBMCs), collected at new diagnosis, from a patient treated with antithyroid drugs. The TCR originated in a middle-aged man with Graves disease. The CDR3 here is CASSFQDYGANVLTF. The DNA for the CDR3 is TGTGCCAGCAGTTTCCAGGATTATGGGGCCAACGTCCTGACTTTC.